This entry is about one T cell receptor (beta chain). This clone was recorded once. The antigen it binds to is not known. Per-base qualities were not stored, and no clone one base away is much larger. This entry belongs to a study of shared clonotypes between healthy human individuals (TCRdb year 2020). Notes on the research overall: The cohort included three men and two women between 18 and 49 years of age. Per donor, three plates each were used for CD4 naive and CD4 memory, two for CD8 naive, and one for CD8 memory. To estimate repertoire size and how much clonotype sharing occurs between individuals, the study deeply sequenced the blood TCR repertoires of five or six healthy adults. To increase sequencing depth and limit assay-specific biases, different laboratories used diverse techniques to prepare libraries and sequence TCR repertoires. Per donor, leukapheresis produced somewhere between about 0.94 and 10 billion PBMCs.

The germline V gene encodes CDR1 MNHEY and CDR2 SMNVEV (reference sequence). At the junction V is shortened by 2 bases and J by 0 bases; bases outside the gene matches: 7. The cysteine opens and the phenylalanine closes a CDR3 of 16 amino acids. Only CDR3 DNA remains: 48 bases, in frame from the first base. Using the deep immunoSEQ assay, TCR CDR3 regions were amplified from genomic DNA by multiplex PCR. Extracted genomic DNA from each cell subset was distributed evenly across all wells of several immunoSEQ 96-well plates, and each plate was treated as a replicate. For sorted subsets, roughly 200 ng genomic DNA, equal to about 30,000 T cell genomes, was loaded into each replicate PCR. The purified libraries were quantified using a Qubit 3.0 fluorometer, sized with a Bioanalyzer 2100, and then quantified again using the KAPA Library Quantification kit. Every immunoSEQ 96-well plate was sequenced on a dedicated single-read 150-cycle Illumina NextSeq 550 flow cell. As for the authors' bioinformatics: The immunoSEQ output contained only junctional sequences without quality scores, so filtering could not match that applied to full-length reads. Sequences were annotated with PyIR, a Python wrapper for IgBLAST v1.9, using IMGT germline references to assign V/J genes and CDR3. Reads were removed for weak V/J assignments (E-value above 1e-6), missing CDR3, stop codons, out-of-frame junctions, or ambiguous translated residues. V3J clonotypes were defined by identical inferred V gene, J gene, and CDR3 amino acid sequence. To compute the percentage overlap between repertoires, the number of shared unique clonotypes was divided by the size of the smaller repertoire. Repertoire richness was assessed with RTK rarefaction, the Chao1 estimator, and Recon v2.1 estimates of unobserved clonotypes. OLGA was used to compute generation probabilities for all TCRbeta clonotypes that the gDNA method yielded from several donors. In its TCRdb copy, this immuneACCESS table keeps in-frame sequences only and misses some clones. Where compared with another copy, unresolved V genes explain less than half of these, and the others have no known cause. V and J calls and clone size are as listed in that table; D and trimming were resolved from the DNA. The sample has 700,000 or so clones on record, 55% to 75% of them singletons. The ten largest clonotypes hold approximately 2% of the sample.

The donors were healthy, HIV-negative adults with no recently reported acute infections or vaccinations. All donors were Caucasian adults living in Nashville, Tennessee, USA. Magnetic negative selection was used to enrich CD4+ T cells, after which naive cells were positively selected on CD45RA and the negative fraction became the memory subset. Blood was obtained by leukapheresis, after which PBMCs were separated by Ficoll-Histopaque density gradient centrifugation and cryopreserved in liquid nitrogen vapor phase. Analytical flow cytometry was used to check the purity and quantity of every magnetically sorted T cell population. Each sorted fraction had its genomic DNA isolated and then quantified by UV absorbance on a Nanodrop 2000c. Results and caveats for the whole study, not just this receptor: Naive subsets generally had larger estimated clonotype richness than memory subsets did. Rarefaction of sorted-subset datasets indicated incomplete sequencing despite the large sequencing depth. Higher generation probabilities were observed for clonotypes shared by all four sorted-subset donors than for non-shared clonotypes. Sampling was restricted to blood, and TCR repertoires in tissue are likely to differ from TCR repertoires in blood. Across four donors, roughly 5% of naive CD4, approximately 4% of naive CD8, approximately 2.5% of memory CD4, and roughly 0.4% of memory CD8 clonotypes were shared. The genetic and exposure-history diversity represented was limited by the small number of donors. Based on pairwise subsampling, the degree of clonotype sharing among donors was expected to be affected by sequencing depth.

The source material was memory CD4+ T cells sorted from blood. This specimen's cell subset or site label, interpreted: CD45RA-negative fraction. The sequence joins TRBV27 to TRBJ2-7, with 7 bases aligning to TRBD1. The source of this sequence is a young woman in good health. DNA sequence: TGTGCCAGCAGTTTAGGATACGGACAGGTCTCCTACGAGCAGTACTTC. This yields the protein CASSLGYGQVSYEQYF.